This T cell receptor (beta chain) was identified in a study of cytomegalovirus exposure and HLA in healthy donors. Findings and limits, study-wide: Reports credit the classifier with highly specific, highly sensitive diagnosis of cytomegalovirus status. Cytomegalovirus-associated TCR beta chains were listed, numbering 150 to 200. A subsequent analysis found that TCR clusters from the first cohort also tended to co-occur in the 120 validation repertoires, with approximately 95% of cluster scores above 0. While the bulk of TCR sequences proved rare, some public TCRs turned up in many donors.

The assay was immunoSEQ multiplex PCR, and TCRdb's table has in-frame clones only and misses some. This table has approximately 280,000 clones, around 87% appearing once. Trimming took off 5 bases at V and 1 base at J, with 23 bases between the two ends. Germline-derived CDR1 and CDR2 are SGHAT and FQNNGV. This CDR3 is built from 18 residues. To note about this clone: Its antigen remains unknown.

The chain combines TRBV11-2 with TRBJ2-5, with D possibly being TRBD1 (7 bases). The sequenced material came from PBMCs. The TCR was taken from a woman under 30 in good health and CMV-seronegative. The chain's CDR3 is CASSTPGGIPVGQETQYF. DNA of the CDR3: TGTGCCAGCAGCACTCCAGGGGGGATCCCCGTGGGCCAAGAGACCCAGTACTTC.